The entry below gives a single T cell receptor beta chain sequence along with its context. An end of the junction does not agree with germline; a read error may underlie this. TCRdb passed the 5' RACE reads through MiXCR, listing each CDR3 protein once. The table lists 78,000 or so distinct CDR3 sequences, roughly 4.7% of them singletons. This specimen belongs to a study of neurological immune-mediated disorders. CDR1 is SQVTM, CDR2 ANQGSEA, per germline. The CDR3 totals 15 residues. The sequenced sample was PBMCs. The chain uses TRBV29-1 and TRBJ1-2, with D tentatively TRBD1 (5 bases). This sequence originates from a woman in her 30s with multiple sclerosis. The CDR3 spells CSVEAEQDRYYGYTF. The CDR3 DNA reads as TGCAGCGTCGAAGCAGAACAGGACCGCTACTATGGCTACACCTTC.